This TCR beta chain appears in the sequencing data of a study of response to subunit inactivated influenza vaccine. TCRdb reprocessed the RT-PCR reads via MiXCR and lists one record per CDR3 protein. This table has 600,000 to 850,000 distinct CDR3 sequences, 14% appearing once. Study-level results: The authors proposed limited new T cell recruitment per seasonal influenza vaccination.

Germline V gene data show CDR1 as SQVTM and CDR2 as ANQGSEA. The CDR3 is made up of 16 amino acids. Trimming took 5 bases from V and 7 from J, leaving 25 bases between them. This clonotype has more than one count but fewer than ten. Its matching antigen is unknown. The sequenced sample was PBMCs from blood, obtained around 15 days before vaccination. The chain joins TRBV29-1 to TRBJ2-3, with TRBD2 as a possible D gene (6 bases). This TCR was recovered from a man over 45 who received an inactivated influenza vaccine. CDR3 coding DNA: TGCAGCGTTCTTCCCTCTAGCGAGGCCCCCGCTAATACGCAGTATTTT. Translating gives CSVLPSSEAPANTQYF.